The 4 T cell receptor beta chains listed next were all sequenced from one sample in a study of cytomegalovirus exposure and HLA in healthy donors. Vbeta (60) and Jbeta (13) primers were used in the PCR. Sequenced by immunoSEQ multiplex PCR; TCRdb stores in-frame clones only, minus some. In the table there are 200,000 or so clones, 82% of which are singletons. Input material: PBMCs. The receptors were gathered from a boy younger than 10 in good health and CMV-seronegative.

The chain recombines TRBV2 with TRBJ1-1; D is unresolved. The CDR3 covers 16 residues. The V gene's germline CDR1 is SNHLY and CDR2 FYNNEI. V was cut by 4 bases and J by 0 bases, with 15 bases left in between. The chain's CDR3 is CASSAKDYLMNTEAFF. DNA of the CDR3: TGTGCCAGCAGTGCCAAGGACTACCTTATGAACACTGAAGCTTTCTTT.

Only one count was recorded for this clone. CDR3 coding DNA: TGTGCCAGCAGCCTCAAGATCGCAGGGATTGGAAACACCATATATTTT. It encodes CASSLKIAGIGNTIYF. This chain joins TRBV5-4 and TRBJ1-3, with a possible D match to TRBD1 (5 bases). This CDR3 spans 16 amino acids. With 4 bases removed from V and 3 bases from J, the gap between germline ends came to 17 bases. CDR1 and CDR2 (germline): SGHNT, YYREEE (reference sequence).

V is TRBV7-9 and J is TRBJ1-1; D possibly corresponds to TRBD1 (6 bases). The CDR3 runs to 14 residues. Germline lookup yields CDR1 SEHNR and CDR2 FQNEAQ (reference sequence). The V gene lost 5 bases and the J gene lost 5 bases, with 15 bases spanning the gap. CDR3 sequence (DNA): TGTGCCAGCAGCCCCGGACAGATTAGTACTGAAGCTTTCTTT. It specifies CASSPGQISTEAFF.

In nucleotides, the CDR3 is TGCAGCGTTGCAGGGGGAATGAACACTGAAGCTTTCTTT. It is translated as CSVAGGMNTEAFF. The chain recombines TRBV29-1 with TRBJ1-1; 7 positions agree with TRBD1. V shed 4 bases and J 0 bases; nucleotides not matched to a gene: 2. Germline loops: CDR1 SQVTM, CDR2 ANQGSEA. This CDR3 is built from 13 residues.